Sequencing of this TCR beta chain was carried out in a study of T cells after yellow fever vaccination (dated by TCRdb to about 2019). For context, the study as a whole: The SMART-Seq v4 Ultra Low Input RNA kit was used to prepare libraries from fractions with low cell numbers. To follow T-cell clones before and after both primary and booster YFV17D yellow fever vaccination, bulk TCR alpha and beta repertoires underwent longitudinal sequencing. The cohort comprised two healthy male donors, one aged 18 to 30 and one aged 30 to 40 years. Blood was drawn at multiple timepoints before and after primary and secondary immunization, with bulk PBMC replicates and cell subsets isolated. Overall study results and their limits: The secondary T-cell response was weaker than the primary response but faster, peaking on day 5 instead of day 15. Most clones expanded after primary vaccination were re-detected after the booster (96% of CD4 and about nine tenths of CD8), suggesting broad memory maintenance. Computational filtering was needed because FACS-sorted repertoires could contain abundant contaminating clonotypes from the bulk population. A small share of clonotypes was detected in both CD4 and CD8 compartments, with the overlap likely arising from convergent recombination. The study included only a couple of donors, which limits how far the findings can be generalized.

Sequencing relied on an Illumina NovaSeq 6000. TCR cDNA was synthesized by 5'RACE template switching, which introduced a universal primer site and unique molecular identifiers. Priming of cDNA synthesis was performed from both the TCR alpha and TCR beta constant segments. Library amplification used two PCR steps, and the second PCR step added sample barcodes and sequencing adapters. Sequencing of libraries was performed on Illumina HiSeq 2500 (2x100 bp) or NovaSeq (2x150 bp). Regarding the original processing steps: Reads were demultiplexed and collapsed into UMI consensus sequences with MIGEC, and V(D)J alignment was performed with MiXCR. Vaccine-responding clonotypes were defined with edgeR using replicate PBMC samples, requiring FDR below 0.01 and a log2 fold change above 5 up to day 15. Bulk clonotypes were assigned CD4 or CD8 identity according to which sequenced CD4 or CD8 repertoire held them at higher abundance. Using fastp at Q25 and MiXCR, TCRdb reprocessed the public reads and kept productive beta chains. When rows share a CDR3 protein, they turn into one entry using the most common DNA and genes. In this record, the V and J calls reflect TCRdb's handling and not the investigators' own analysis. Within this sample are 150,000 to 200,000 distinct CDR3 sequences, with approximately 10% of them counted one time only. The ten largest clones add up to 36% of the sample.

The treatment or condition label on this specimen signifies: live attenuated yellow fever vaccine strain. A standard Ficoll-Paque protocol was used to isolate PBMCs from peripheral blood. Dynabeads CD4 and CD8 positive selection kits were used to isolate CD4 and CD8 T-cell fractions. RNA was extracted with TriZol from bulk PBMCs, CD4 and CD8 fractions, and dextramer-positive and dextramer-negative fractions. From cysteine to phenylalanine, the CDR3 is 15 amino acids long. Of the read, only the CDR3 DNA is kept; its 45 bases are in frame from base 1. Trimming takes 4 bases off V and 4 bases off J; junction bases not matched to a gene: 10. From a lookup of the germline V gene (reference sequence), CDR1 and CDR2 are LGHDT and YNNKEL. A note on this clonotype: Its specific antigen is unknown. No clone much larger than this one lies a single base away; base qualities are absent.

Rearrangement joined TRBV3-1 to TRBJ2-7, and TRBD1 matches 7 of the central bases. The source material was CD8+ T cells sorted from PBMCs, sampled 15 days after the yellow fever booster vaccination. The clonotype was recovered from a man younger than 35 who received the YFV17D yellow fever vaccine. The CDR3 amino acid sequence is: CASSRPGQGEYEQYF. The nucleotide sequence reads as follows: TGTGCCAGCAGCCGCCCTGGGCAGGGGGAGTACGAGCAGTACTTC.